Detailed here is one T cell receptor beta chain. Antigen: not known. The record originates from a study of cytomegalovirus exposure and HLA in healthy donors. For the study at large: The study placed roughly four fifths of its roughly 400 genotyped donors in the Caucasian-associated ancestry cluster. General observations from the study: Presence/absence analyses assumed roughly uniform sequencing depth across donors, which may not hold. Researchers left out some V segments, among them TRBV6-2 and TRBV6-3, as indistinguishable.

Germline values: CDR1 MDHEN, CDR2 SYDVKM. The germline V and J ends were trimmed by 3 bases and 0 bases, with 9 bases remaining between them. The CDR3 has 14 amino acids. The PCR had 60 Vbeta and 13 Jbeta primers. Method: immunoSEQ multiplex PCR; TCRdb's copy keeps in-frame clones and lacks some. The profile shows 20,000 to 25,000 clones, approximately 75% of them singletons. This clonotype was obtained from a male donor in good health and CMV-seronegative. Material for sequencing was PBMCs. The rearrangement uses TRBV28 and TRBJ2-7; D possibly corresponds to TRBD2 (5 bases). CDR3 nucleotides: TGTGCCAGCAGTTTGACGGGGAGCTCCTACGAGCAGTACTTC. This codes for CASSLTGSSYEQYF. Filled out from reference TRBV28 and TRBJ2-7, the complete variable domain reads DVKVTQSSRYLVKRTGEKVFLECVQDMDHENMFWYRQDPGLGLRLIYFSYDVKMKEKGDIPEGYSVSREKKERFSLILESASTNQTSMYLCASSLTGSSYEQYFGPGTRLTVT.